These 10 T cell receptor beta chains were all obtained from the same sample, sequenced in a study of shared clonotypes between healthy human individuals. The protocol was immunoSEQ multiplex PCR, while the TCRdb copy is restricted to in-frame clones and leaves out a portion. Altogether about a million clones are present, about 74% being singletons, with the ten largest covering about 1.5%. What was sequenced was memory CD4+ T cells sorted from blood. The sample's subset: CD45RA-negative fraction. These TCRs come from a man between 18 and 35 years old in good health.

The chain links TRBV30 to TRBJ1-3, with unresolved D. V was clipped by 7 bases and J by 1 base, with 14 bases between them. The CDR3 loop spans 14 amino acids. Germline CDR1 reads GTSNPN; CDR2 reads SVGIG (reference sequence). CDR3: CASVVSTSGNTIYF. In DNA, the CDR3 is TGTGCCTCAGTGGTCAGTACGTCTGGAAACACCATATATTTT.

The CDR3, as DNA: TGTGCCAGCAGCTCGCCAGACAAGTCCTACGAGCAGTACTTC. It is translated as CASSSPDKSYEQYF. The V call is TRBV5-4, the J call TRBJ2-7; D unresolved. Per germline, CDR1 SGHNT and CDR2 YYREEE (reference sequence). The V end was cut by 3 bases, the J end by 1 base, with 11 bases between. The CDR3 spans 14 residues.

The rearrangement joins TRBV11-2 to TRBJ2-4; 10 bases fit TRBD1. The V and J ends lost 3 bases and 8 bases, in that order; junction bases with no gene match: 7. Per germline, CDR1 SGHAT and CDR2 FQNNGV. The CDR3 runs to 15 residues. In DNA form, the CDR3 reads TGTGCCAGCAGCTTGGGCGACAGGGGGCGAGACATTCAGTACTTC. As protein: CASSLGDRGRDIQYF. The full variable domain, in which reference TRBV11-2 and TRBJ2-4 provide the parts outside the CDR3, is EAGVAQSPRYKIIEKRQSVAFWCNPISGHATLYWYQQILGQGPKLLIQFQNNGVVDDSQLPKDRFSAERLKGVDSTLKIQPAKLEDSAVYLCASSLGDRGRDIQYFGAGTRLSVL.

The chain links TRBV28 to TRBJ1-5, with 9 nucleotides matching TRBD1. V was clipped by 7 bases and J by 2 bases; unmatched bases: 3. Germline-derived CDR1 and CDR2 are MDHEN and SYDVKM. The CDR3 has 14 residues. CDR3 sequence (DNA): TGTGCCAGCATGCGGACAGGGGGCAATCAGCCCCAGCATTTT. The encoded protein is CASMRTGGNQPQHF.

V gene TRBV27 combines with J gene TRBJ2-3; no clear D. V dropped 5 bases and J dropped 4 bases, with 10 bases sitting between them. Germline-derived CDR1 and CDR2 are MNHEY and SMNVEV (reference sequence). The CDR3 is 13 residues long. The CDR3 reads CASSQPPADTQYF. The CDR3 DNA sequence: TGTGCCAGCAGTCAACCACCCGCAGATACGCAGTATTTT.

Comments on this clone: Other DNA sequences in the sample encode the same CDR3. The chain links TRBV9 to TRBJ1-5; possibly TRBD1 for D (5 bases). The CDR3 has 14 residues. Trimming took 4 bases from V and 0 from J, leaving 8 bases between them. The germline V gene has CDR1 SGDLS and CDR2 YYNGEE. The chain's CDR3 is CASSRDSSNQPQHF. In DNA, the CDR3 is TGTGCCAGCAGCAGAGACAGTAGCAATCAGCCCCAGCATTTT.

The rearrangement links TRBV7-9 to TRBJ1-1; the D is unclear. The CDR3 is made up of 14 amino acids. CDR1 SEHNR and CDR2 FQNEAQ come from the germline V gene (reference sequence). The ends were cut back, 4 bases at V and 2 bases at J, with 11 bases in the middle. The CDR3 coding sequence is TGTGCCAGCAGCTGGGCGGGAAGTAACACTGAAGCTTTCTTT. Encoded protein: CASSWAGSNTEAFF.

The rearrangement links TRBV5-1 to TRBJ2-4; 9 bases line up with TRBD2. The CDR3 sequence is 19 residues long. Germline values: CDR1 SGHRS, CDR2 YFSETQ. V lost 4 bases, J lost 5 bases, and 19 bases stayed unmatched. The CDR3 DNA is TGCGCCAGCAGCCGATTTCAGACTAGCGGATTAAGCCAGGAAAACATTCAGTACTTC. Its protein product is CASSRFQTSGLSQENIQYF.

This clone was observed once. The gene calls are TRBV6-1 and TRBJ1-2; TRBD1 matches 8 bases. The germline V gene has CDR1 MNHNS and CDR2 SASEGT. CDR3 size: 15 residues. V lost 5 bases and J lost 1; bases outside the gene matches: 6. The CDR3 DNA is TGTGCCAGCAGTACCCGGACAGGGCTTAACTATGGCTACACCTTC. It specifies CASSTRTGLNYGYTF.

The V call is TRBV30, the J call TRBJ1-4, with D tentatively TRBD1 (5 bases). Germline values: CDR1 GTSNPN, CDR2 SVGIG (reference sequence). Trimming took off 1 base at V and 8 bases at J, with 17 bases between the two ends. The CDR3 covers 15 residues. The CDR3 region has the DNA TGTGCCTGGAGTGCACCACCGCGCGGGGGGGAAAAACTGTTTTTT. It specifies CAWSAPPRGGEKLFF.